These 15 T cell receptor beta chains were sequenced from one sample in a study of T cells in Graves' hyperthyroidism and ophthalmopathy. Using RNA transcripts as the source, TCR beta CDR3 regions were amplified. With the HTBI primer set, the TCR CDR3 went through a first round of RT-PCR. One entry per CDR3 protein, called by TCRdb with MiXCR from the multiplex PCR reads. Of under 550,000 distinct CDR3 sequences in the sample, just under 20% were seen once. The sample consisted of blood. The source of these receptors is a man aged 35-49 years with Graves' ophthalmopathy.

The V call is TRBV30, the J call TRBJ1-6, with no clear D. CDR3 size: 15 residues. Looked up from germline, CDR1 is GTSNPN and CDR2 is SVGIG (reference sequence). Trimming removed 0 bases at V and 6 bases at J, with 12 bases between. CDR3 amino acids: CAWSVPDQINSPLHF. The CDR3 coding sequence is TGTGCCTGGAGTGTCCCGGACCAGATTAATTCACCCCTCCACTTT.

V is TRBV4-1 and J is TRBJ1-4; TRBD1 agrees at 8 bases. The CDR3 has 16 residues. The germline gives CDR1 MGHRA, CDR2 YSYEKL. Trimming took 0 bases from V and 5 from J; bases not matched to a gene: 5. The CDR3 DNA sequence: TGCGCCAGCAGCCAAGAACGACAGGGGTACAATGAAAAACTGTTTTTT. Protein sequence: CASSQERQGYNEKLFF.

The chain has TRBV6-2 or TRBV6-3 and TRBJ1-6; D might be TRBD1 (6 bases). V lost 4 bases to trimming and J lost 9 bases, with 7 bases between them. There are 12 residues in the CDR3. Germline V gene lookup returns CDR1 MNHEY and CDR2 SVGEGT. The CDR3 DNA is TGTGCCAGCAGTTCACAGGGTTCACCCCTCCACTTT. It is translated as CASSSQGSPLHF.

This chain links TRBV29-1 with TRBJ1-1; D gene ambiguous. The CDR3 contains 14 residues. V was clipped by 4 bases and J by 8 bases, with 20 bases between them. The germline V gene has CDR1 SQVTM and CDR2 ANQGSEA. CDR3 sequence reads: CSVVGQSIVAEAFF. The CDR3, as DNA: TGCAGCGTTGTCGGGCAGAGCATAGTTGCAGAAGCTTTCTTT.

The sample holds a few counts of this clonotype. The chain links TRBV5-1 to TRBJ1-4; D not resolved. Germline V lookup: CDR1 SGHRS, CDR2 YFSETQ. V was clipped by 0 bases and J by 0 bases, with 6 bases between them. The length of the CDR3 is 15 residues. CDR3 DNA sequence: TGCGCCAGCAGCTTGGACGGGTCAACTAATGAAAAACTGTTTTTT. It yields the protein CASSLDGSTNEKLFF.

This clonotype was seen repeatedly, ten times or more. The chain couples TRBV12-3 or TRBV12-4 to TRBJ1-5, with TRBD1 matching 8 bases. V gave up 6 bases and J gave up 7 bases; unmatched junction bases: 2. CDR3 size: 12 residues. CDR3 region: CASSDRGQPQHF. The CDR3, as DNA: TGTGCCAGCAGCGACAGGGGACAGCCCCAGCATTTT.

This clonotype has at least ten counts. The junction does not match germline at one end; this may be a read error. The chain has TRBV5-1 and TRBJ2-3; TRBD2 might be the D (5 bases). CDR3 length: 14 residues. CDR1 is SGHRS, CDR2 YFSETQ, per germline. DNA of the CDR3: TGTGCCAGCAGCCCCAGGACTGGCACAGATACGCAGTATTTT. The encoded protein is CASSPRTGTDTQYF.

In DNA form, the CDR3 reads TGCAGTGCTAGAGAACTAGCGTCCCGAACCTACGAGCAGTACTTC. Translation gives CSARELASRTYEQYF. The V and J genes are TRBV20-1 and TRBJ2-7; 7 bases map to TRBD2. J was trimmed by 2 bases and V by 0 bases; bases with no gene match: 7. The CDR3 covers 15 residues. Looked up from germline, CDR1 is DFQATT and CDR2 is SNEGSKA (reference sequence).

The chain carries TRBV20-1 and TRBJ2-5, with no clear D. Germline V gene data show CDR1 as DFQATT and CDR2 as SNEGSKA (reference sequence). CDR3 size: 13 residues. Deletions cut 2 bases from V and 2 bases from J, with 9 bases between. The CDR3, as DNA: TGCAGTGCTAGATTTAGCTTACAAGAGACCCAGTACTTC. This sequence encodes CSARFSLQETQYF.

This CDR3 is CAWSQAAEQFF. The DNA of the CDR3 is TGTGCCTGGAGCCAAGCGGCTGAGCAGTTCTTC. The chain combines TRBV30 with TRBJ2-1; D possibly corresponds to TRBD2 (5 bases). The CDR3 consists of 11 residues. Germline-derived CDR1 and CDR2 are GTSNPN and SVGIG (reference sequence). V lost 3 bases and J lost 9, with 9 bases in between.

This clonotype was detected many times. The CDR3, as DNA: TGTGCCAGCAGTCGGAACCTCCCTCCCTCCCTTTACGAGCAGTACTTC. It codes for CASSRNLPPSLYEQYF. This chain connects TRBV28 to TRBJ2-7; D is ambiguous. V was trimmed by 5 bases and J by 4 bases, leaving 21 bases between them. CDR1 and CDR2 (germline): MDHEN, SYDVKM. This CDR3 has 16 residues.

Ten or more counts support this clonotype. V usage is TRBV3-1 and J usage is TRBJ1-4; TRBD1 matches 9 bases. The CDR3 loop spans 16 amino acids. In germline, CDR1 is LGHDT, CDR2 YNNKEL (reference sequence). After removal of 2 bases from V and 0 bases from J, the junction contained 1 base not matched to a gene. The CDR3 here is CASSQRTGATNEKLFF. CDR3 bases: TGTGCCAGCAGCCAAAGGACAGGGGCAACTAATGAAAAACTGTTTTTT.

This clonotype came up once. Given a much more abundant clone one base away, this may be a read error. The rearrangement uses TRBV5-1 and TRBJ2-7, with TRBD1 as a possible D gene (6 bases). Trimming took 4 bases from V and 2 from J, leaving 16 bases between them. The CDR3 is 15 amino acids. Germline V lookup: CDR1 SGHRS, CDR2 YFSETQ. In DNA, the CDR3 is TGCGCCAGCAGCACTCGCTCAGGGGCAACCTACGAGCAGTACTTC. It yields the protein CASSTRSGATYEQYF.

V and J are TRBV18 and TRBJ2-7; 7 positions agree with TRBD1. The CDR3 sequence is 15 residues long. V lost 3 bases, J lost 3 bases, and 8 bases stayed unmatched. Germline V gene data show CDR1 as KGHSH and CDR2 as LQKENI. The CDR3 protein is CASSPYRQGHYEQYF. In DNA, the CDR3 is TGTGCCAGCTCACCGTATAGACAGGGCCACTACGAGCAGTACTTC.

This clonotype occurred a few times. CDR3 region: CASSPRPGLNSPLHF. CDR3 bases: TGTGCCAGCAGCCCCCGACCGGGGCTTAATTCACCCCTCCACTTT. The chain is built from TRBV9 and TRBJ1-6; a weak D match, TRBD1 (5 bases). The CDR3 has 15 residues. The V end was cut by 4 bases, the J end by 6 bases, with 14 bases between. Per germline, CDR1 SGDLS and CDR2 YYNGEE. The entire variable domain, with the rest obtained from reference TRBV9 and TRBJ1-6, is as follows: DSGVTQTPKHLITATGQRVTLRCSPRSGDLSVYWYQQSLDQGLQFLIQYYNGEERAKGNILERFSAQQFPDLHSELNLSSLELGDSALYFCASSPRPGLNSPLHFGNGTRLTVT.